These 11 T cell receptor beta chains were sequenced from one sample in a study of shared clonotypes between healthy human individuals. Some clones are missing from TCRdb's copy, which holds only in-frame ones; the method was immunoSEQ multiplex PCR. The table includes approximately 100,000 clones, approximately 70% detected once. The sequenced material came from memory CD8+ T cells sorted from blood. Subset reported: CD45RO+ cells pooled with CCR7-negative TemRA cells. The receptors were gathered from a woman in her 30s in good health.

The J gene is TRBJ2-6, the V gene TRBV15; D call uncertain. Trimming removed 0 bases from V and 0 bases from J, with 6 bases in between. CDR3 length equals 16 residues. Germline V gene lookup returns CDR1 LNHNV and CDR2 YYDKDF (reference sequence). CDR3: CATSRDASSGANVLTF. DNA of the CDR3: TGTGCCACCAGCAGAGATGCGAGCTCTGGGGCCAACGTCCTGACTTTC.

The chain is built from TRBV7-9 and TRBJ1-1, with D hard to call. V was clipped by 1 base and J by 10 bases, with 10 bases between them. The CDR3 is 12 amino acids. The germline V gene has CDR1 SEHNR and CDR2 FQNEAQ (reference sequence). Here the CDR3 DNA reads TGTGCCAGCAGCTTAGATGCGCCTAGAGCTTTCTTT. Its translation: CASSLDAPRAFF.

The chain employs TRBV4-1 and TRBJ2-7; no clear D gene. The CDR3 is made up of 13 amino acids. The germline V and J ends were trimmed by 0 bases and 1 base, with 4 bases remaining between them. CDR1 MGHRA and CDR2 YSYEKL come from the germline V gene. Here the CDR3 DNA reads TGCGCCAGCAGCCAAGATATATCCTACGAGCAGTACTTC. Amino acid sequence: CASSQDISYEQYF.

The chain links TRBV7-9 to TRBJ1-2, with D unclear. The CDR3 has 12 residues. CDR1 SEHNR and CDR2 FQNEAQ come from the germline V gene (reference sequence). V lost 4 bases and J lost 5, with 8 bases in between. The CDR3 coding sequence is TGTGCCAGCAGCTCGCAATCATATGGCTACACCTTC. Protein product: CASSSQSYGYTF.

The gene calls are TRBV25-1 and TRBJ2-3; the match to TRBD2 covers 16 bases. Germline V lookup: CDR1 MGHDK, CDR2 SYGVNS. Trimming cost V 8 bases and J 2 bases; bases outside gene matches: 7. The CDR3 totals 17 residues. CDR3 amino acids: CASGGTSGREYTDTQYF. The CDR3 DNA reads TGTGCCAGCGGCGGGACTAGCGGGAGGGAATACACAGATACGCAGTATTTT.

CDR3 sequence reads: CASSQDLSGTGGSYEQYF. CDR3 sequence (DNA): TGCGCCAGCAGCCAAGACCTCTCCGGGACAGGGGGCTCCTACGAGCAGTACTTC. The chain is built from TRBV4-1 and TRBJ2-7; 11 nucleotides line up with TRBD1. The trim removed 0 bases at V and 0 bases at J, leaving 7 bases unmatched. Per the germline V gene, CDR1 is MGHRA and CDR2 is YSYEKL. The CDR3 extends over 18 amino acids.

The gene calls are TRBV19 and TRBJ2-5; no definite D call. The V end was cut by 4 bases, the J end by 2 bases, with 8 bases between. The CDR3 covers 13 residues. Germline CDR1 LNHDA, CDR2 SQIVND (reference sequence). The CDR3 is CASSSWVQETQYF. CDR3 DNA sequence: TGTGCCAGTAGTAGCTGGGTTCAAGAGACCCAGTACTTC.

In its sample, this clone was seen once. The rearrangement uses TRBV9 and TRBJ1-1; a possible D gene is TRBD1 (5 bases). The CDR3 covers 12 residues. Trimming pared 4 bases from V and 12 bases from J, leaving 16 bases between. The germline V gene has CDR1 SGDLS and CDR2 YYNGEE. CDR3 loop: CASSPWGIKPFF. In nucleotides, the CDR3 is TGTGCCAGCAGCCCGTGGGGGATCAAACCTTTCTTT. Full variable domain (missing parts from reference TRBV9 and TRBJ1-1): DSGVTQTPKHLITATGQRVTLRCSPRSGDLSVYWYQQSLDQGLQFLIQYYNGEERAKGNILERFSAQQFPDLHSELNLSSLELGDSALYFCASSPWGIKPFFGQGTRLTVV.

The chain has TRBV5-1 and TRBJ2-7; D gene unclear. CDR1 and CDR2 from the germline V gene are SGHRS and YFSETQ. The V end was cut by 4 bases, the J end by 1 base, with 9 bases between. The CDR3 runs to 13 residues. The CDR3 here is CASSMGFSYEQYF. The CDR3 DNA is TGCGCCAGCAGCATGGGTTTTTCCTACGAGCAGTACTTC.

The J gene is TRBJ1-5, the V gene TRBV7-9; the D gene is possibly TRBD1 (5 bases). Germline V gives CDR1 SEHNR, CDR2 FQNEAQ (reference sequence). The ends were cut back, 6 bases at V and 4 bases at J, with 13 bases in the middle. CDR3 length equals 14 residues. The CDR3 DNA sequence: TGTGCCAGCAGGGGGCAGGGCCGTAATCAGCCCCAGCATTTT. It specifies CASRGQGRNQPQHF.

The chain employs TRBV2 and TRBJ1-2; D perhaps matches TRBD1 (5 bases). V was trimmed by 4 bases and J by 7 bases, leaving 19 bases between them. There are 15 residues in the CDR3. Germline-derived CDR1 and CDR2 are SNHLY and FYNNEI. CDR3 protein: CASSVGQRGTGGYTF. In DNA, the CDR3 is TGTGCCAGCAGTGTCGGTCAACGAGGGACGGGTGGCTACACCTTC. Using reference TRBV2 and TRBJ1-2 for the parts outside the CDR3, the full variable domain is EPEVTQTPSHQVTQMGQEVILRCVPISNHLYFYWYRQILGQKVEFLVSFYNNEISEKSEIFDDQFSVERPDGSNFTLKIRSTKLEDSAMYFCASSVGQRGTGGYTFGSGTRLTVV.